This TCR beta chain appears in the sequencing data of a study of cytomegalovirus exposure and HLA in healthy donors. PCR primers comprised 60 Vbeta and 13 Jbeta primers. Only in-frame clones appear in the TCRdb table, and some are missing; sequencing was by immunoSEQ multiplex PCR. Of some 120,000 clones listed, around 79% are singletons. This clone was found once. The TCR originated in a woman aged 35 to 49 in good health and CMV-seronegative. What was sequenced was PBMCs.

The CDR3 is CASSLSGTGFNQPQHF. The CDR3 DNA follows: TGTGCCAGCAGTTTATCGGGGACAGGCTTCAATCAGCCCCAGCATTTT. The chain is built from TRBV27 and TRBJ1-5; 8 nucleotides align to TRBD1. Germline values: CDR1 MNHEY, CDR2 SMNVEV (reference sequence). This CDR3 is 16 amino acids long. Trimming removed 0 bases from V and 3 bases from J; junction bases left unmatched: 4.